This T cell receptor (beta chain) was recorded in a study of blood T cell repertoires in COVID-19. The protocol was immunoSEQ multiplex PCR, while the TCRdb copy is restricted to in-frame clones and leaves out a portion. The sample has about 130,000 clones; about 86% are singletons. Trimming left V 10 bases short and J 5 bases short, with 18 bases between. Looked up from germline, CDR1 is LNHDA and CDR2 is SQIVND (reference sequence). CDR3 length: 15 amino acids. Participant-given clinical history determined each cohort assignment. Recovered status in Cohort 3 required two negative PCRs, clearance, or symptom resolution.

The chain couples TRBV19 to TRBJ1-6; D perhaps matches TRBD1 (5 bases). This TCR derives from a woman in her forties or fifties who had recovered from COVID-19. Material for sequencing was PBMCs or T cells enriched from blood (not recorded which). The CDR3, as DNA: TGTGCCACTAGCGGGCAGGGAATGAATAATTCACCCCTCCACTTT. This sequence encodes CATSGQGMNNSPLHF. The full variable domain, rest sourced from reference TRBV19 and TRBJ1-6, is DGGITQSPKYLFRKEGQNVTLSCEQNLNHDAMYWYRQDPGQGLRLIYYSQIVNDFQKGDIAEGYSVSREKKESFPLTVTSAQKNPTAFYLCATSGQGMNNSPLHFGNGTRLTVT.